Each of the 14 T cell receptor beta chains below was sequenced from the same sample in a study of blood T cell repertoires in COVID-19. Here immunoSEQ multiplex PCR was the method, and the copy in TCRdb shows in-frame clones only, minus some. The sample gives 150,000 to 200,000 clones, roughly 88% of which show up once; roughly 13% is in the top ten. Sequencing was performed on PBMCs or T cells enriched from blood (not recorded which). The source is a woman aged 60-70 years who had recovered from COVID-19.

The genes are TRBV28 and TRBJ2-1; D is perhaps TRBD2 (5 bases). This CDR3 has 19 amino acids. The ends were cut back, 6 bases at V and 1 base at J, with 25 bases in the middle. Germline V gene sequence: CDR1 MDHEN, CDR2 SYDVKM. CDR3 DNA sequence: TGTGCCAGCAGCCTTAATCTCGGAGGCCGGGGTACGTCCTACAATGAGCAGTTCTTC. It is translated as CASSLNLGGRGTSYNEQFF.

This rearrangement joins TRBV2 to TRBJ1-4, with D possibly TRBD1 on 6 matching bases. CDR3 length: 14 residues. Germline V gene sequence: CDR1 SNHLY, CDR2 FYNNEI. V lost 5 bases to trimming and J lost 7 bases, with 14 bases between them. Here the CDR3 DNA reads TGTGCCAGCAGTTACAGGGAACTGGGTGAAAAACTGTTTTTT. It encodes CASSYRELGEKLFF.

The chain uses TRBV19 and TRBJ1-4; TRBD1 agrees at 7 bases. This CDR3 contains 15 residues. Losses at the gene ends were 6 bases for V and 1 base for J; bases not matched to a gene: 5. From germline, CDR1 is LNHDA and CDR2 SQIVND (reference sequence). The chain's CDR3 is CASSTTGITNEKLFF. The CDR3 nucleotides are TGTGCCAGTAGCACGACAGGGATAACTAATGAAAAACTGTTTTTT.

The J gene is TRBJ2-7, the V gene TRBV19; 8 nucleotides line up with TRBD1. CDR3 length: 14 residues. Germline CDR1 LNHDA, CDR2 SQIVND (reference sequence). V trimming: 5 bases; J trimming: 3 bases; junction bases outside the gene matches: 6. The CDR3 nucleotides are TGTGCCAGTAGTGCCGGGACAGGAGTCTACGAGCAGTACTTC. It codes for CASSAGTGVYEQYF.

The J gene is TRBJ2-7, the V gene TRBV11-2, with a possible D match to TRBD1 (6 bases). The germline V gene encodes CDR1 SGHAT and CDR2 FQNNGV. CDR3 length: 15 amino acids. V was cut by 3 bases and J by 6 bases, with 18 bases left in between. Here the CDR3 DNA reads TGTGCCAGCAGCTTCCTCAGGGGCCATTTCGGCGAGCAGTACTTC. This gives the protein CASSFLRGHFGEQYF.

This sequence joins TRBV5-1 and TRBJ2-3, with a tentative D call TRBD2 (6 bases). Germline V gene lookup returns CDR1 SGHRS and CDR2 YFSETQ. Trimming took 4 bases from V and 3 from J, leaving 12 bases between them. CDR3 length: 14 residues. In nucleotides, the CDR3 is TGCGCCAGCAGCCAGGGAGGAAGGACAGATACGCAGTATTTT. Encoded protein: CASSQGGRTDTQYF.

The genes are TRBV28 and TRBJ1-1; possibly TRBD1 for D (5 bases). This CDR3 contains 14 residues. Germline assignment: CDR1 MDHEN and CDR2 SYDVKM. The ends were cut back, 5 bases at V and 6 bases at J, with 16 bases in the middle. CDR3: CASSVGLRSSEAFF. The CDR3 bases are TGTGCCAGCAGTGTGGGACTCAGGTCCTCTGAAGCTTTCTTT.

The chain joins TRBV9 to TRBJ1-1, with D unresolved. The CDR3 spans 14 residues. Germline V gene sequence: CDR1 SGDLS, CDR2 YYNGEE. Trimming cost V 4 bases and J 4 bases, with 14 bases left between them. For the CDR3, the DNA is TGTGCCAGCAGCCCCGATCGGGGAGGCACTGAAGCTTTCTTT. Its translation: CASSPDRGGTEAFF. Variable domain in full (rest from reference TRBV9 and TRBJ1-1): DSGVTQTPKHLITATGQRVTLRCSPRSGDLSVYWYQQSLDQGLQFLIQYYNGEERAKGNILERFSAQQFPDLHSELNLSSLELGDSALYFCASSPDRGGTEAFFGQGTRLTVV.

Written as DNA, the CDR3 is TGTGCCAGCAGTGAAGTTTCTAGCGGCACCGGGGAGCTGTTTTTT. The encoded protein is CASSEVSSGTGELFF. V gene TRBV2 combines with J gene TRBJ2-2; 7 positions match TRBD2. V shed 1 base, J shed 4 bases, and the junction held 3 bases outside the gene matches. Germline CDR1 SNHLY, CDR2 FYNNEI. This CDR3 spans 15 amino acids.

The V and J genes are TRBV5-1 and TRBJ1-6; 9 bases fit TRBD1. Germline trimming cut 4 bases from V and 3 bases from J; bases unmatched to any gene: 2. Per the germline V gene, CDR1 is SGHRS and CDR2 is YFSETQ. The CDR3 consists of 15 residues. The CDR3 nucleotides are TGCGCCAGCAGCCCGGGACAGGGCTATAATTCACCCCTCCACTTT. Its protein is CASSPGQGYNSPLHF.

The chain carries TRBV27 and TRBJ2-7; TRBD2 agrees at 15 bases. The CDR3 totals 13 residues. Trimming took 2 bases from V and 12 from J; bases not matched to a gene: 2. Germline lookup yields CDR1 MNHEY and CDR2 SMNVEV (reference sequence). The CDR3 bases are TGTGCCAGCAGTTTAGGGACTAGCGGGAGGCGGTACTTC. This gives the protein CASSLGTSGRRYF.

This chain joins TRBV9 and TRBJ2-5, with D uncertain. The CDR3 covers 14 residues. Germline V gene data show CDR1 as SGDLS and CDR2 as YYNGEE. V was clipped by 0 bases and J by 2 bases, with 8 bases between them. CDR3 DNA sequence: TGTGCCAGCAGCGTAGGTACTCGTCAAGAGACCCAGTACTTC. Its protein is CASSVGTRQETQYF.

This chain links TRBV15 with TRBJ2-3; weak D call: TRBD2 (6 bases). Deletions cut 4 bases from V and 2 bases from J, with 10 bases between. Germline lookup yields CDR1 LNHNV and CDR2 YYDKDF (reference sequence). This CDR3 is built from 14 residues. The CDR3 is CATSNGGNTDTQYF. As DNA, the CDR3 is TGTGCCACCAGCAACGGCGGGAACACAGATACGCAGTATTTT.

The chain joins TRBV15 to TRBJ1-5, with D tentatively TRBD1 (6 bases). V dropped 1 base and J dropped 7 bases, with 11 bases sitting between them. CDR1 is LNHNV, CDR2 YYDKDF, per germline (reference sequence). CDR3 length: 14 residues. Written as DNA, the CDR3 is TGTGCCACCAGCAGAGTGTCCAGGGGACAGCCCCAGCATTTT. This codes for CATSRVSRGQPQHF.